This T cell receptor beta chain was recovered during a study of cytomegalovirus exposure and HLA in healthy donors. Study findings and constraints: According to an earlier analysis, most TCR beta V segments yielded productive rearrangements about 87% or about 30% of the time.

In its sample, this clone was seen a few times. Its antigen remains unknown. Trimming pared 4 bases from V and 6 bases from J, leaving 10 bases between. CDR1 SQVTM and CDR2 ANQGSEA come from the germline V gene. The CDR3 is made up of 13 amino acids. Amplification used 60 Vbeta primers and 13 Jbeta primers. Sequencing was performed with immunoSEQ multiplex PCR; in TCRdb, only in-frame clones are kept and a portion is missing. Among some 200,000 clones listed, 70% were seen once. Source material: PBMCs. This sequence joins TRBV29-1 and TRBJ1-6; possible D gene TRBD1, 5 bases. The TCR originated in a man in his forties or fifties in good health and CMV-seropositive. The CDR3 bases are TGCAGCGTTGCCTACGGGGGTAATTCACCCCTCCACTTT. Its protein product is CSVAYGGNSPLHF. The complete variable domain, with remaining parts taken from reference TRBV29-1 and TRBJ1-6, reads SAVISQKPSRDICQRGTSLTIQCQVDSQVTMMFWYRQQPGQSLTLIATANQGSEATYESGFVIDKFPISRPNLTFSTLTVSNMSPEDSSIYLCSVAYGGNSPLHFGNGTRLTVT.